This is a list of T cell receptor beta chains from one sample in a study of regulatory T cells in long-lasting Graves disease. TCRdb independently ran MiXCR on the multiplex PCR reads; one entry per CDR3 protein. The table has 550,000 to 600,000 distinct CDR3 sequences, 15% to 20% seen once. These sequences were also reported in another study, on T cells in Graves' hyperthyroidism and ophthalmopathy.

Material: peripheral blood mononuclear cells (PBMCs), obtained at new diagnosis, from a patient treated with antithyroid drugs. The receptors come from a man younger than 30 with Graves disease. Each CDR3 is given with its conserved first and last residue. Each record gives: J gene, clone size, D gene, V gene, CDR3 length, CDR3 protein, CDR3 DNA. The D gene is left open where the match is weak. A row's size may be missing; if present it is once, few, many or a size class.

j_gene: TRBJ2-1
abundance: NA
d_gene: NA
v_gene: TRBV24-1
len: 13
CDR3aa: CATSELHRTEQFF
CDR3nt: TGTGCCACCAGTGAGTTACACAGGACCGAGCAGTTCTTC

j_gene: TRBJ1-2
abundance: NA
d_gene: TRBD1
v_gene: TRBV7-9
len: 14
CDR3aa: CASSYHDRAYGYTF
CDR3nt: TGTGCCAGCAGCTATCACGACAGGGCCTATGGCTACACCTTC

j_gene: TRBJ1-1
abundance: few
d_gene: NA
v_gene: TRBV5-1
len: 18
CDR3aa: CASSPGVDGNPKNTEAFF
CDR3nt: TGCGCCAGCAGCCCCGGCGTGGACGGAAACCCAAAGAACACTGAAGCTTTCTTT

j_gene: TRBJ1-4
abundance: many
d_gene: NA
v_gene: TRBV27
len: 17
CDR3aa: CASSKTQSGFLSEKLFF
CDR3nt: TGTGCCAGCAGTAAAACCCAATCAGGGTTTTTGAGTGAAAAACTGTTTTTT

j_gene: TRBJ2-7
abundance: many
d_gene: NA
v_gene: TRBV12-3/TRBV12-4
len: 11
CDR3aa: CASSSIREQYF
CDR3nt: TGTGCCAGCAGTTCTATTCGCGAGCAGTACTTC

j_gene: TRBJ2-7
abundance: few
d_gene: TRBD1
v_gene: TRBV19
len: 16
CDR3aa: CASSLSSGTGIYEQYF
CDR3nt: TGTGCCAGTAGTCTGAGTTCCGGGACAGGGATCTACGAGCAGTACTTC

j_gene: TRBJ2-3
abundance: NA
d_gene: TRBD1
v_gene: TRBV3-1
len: 18
CDR3aa: CASSLSLRGQDSTDTQYF
CDR3nt: TGTGCCAGCAGCCTCTCCCTCCGGGGACAGGATTCCACAGATACGCAGTATTTT

j_gene: TRBJ2-1
abundance: many
d_gene: TRBD2
v_gene: TRBV11-2
len: 15
CDR3aa: CASSLGLAGAGEQFF
CDR3nt: TGTGCCAGCAGCCTTGGACTAGCGGGAGCAGGGGAGCAGTTCTTC

j_gene: TRBJ1-4
abundance: NA
d_gene: NA
v_gene: TRBV18
len: 18
CDR3aa: CASSLRTGLGGGDEKLFF
CDR3nt: TGTGCCAGCTCACTCCGAACGGGACTCGGGGGCGGGGATGAAAAACTGTTTTTT

j_gene: TRBJ2-2
abundance: many
d_gene: NA
v_gene: TRBV5-1
len: 14
CDR3aa: CASSRDGGTGELFF
CDR3nt: TGCGCCAGCAGCCGGGACGGAGGAACCGGGGAGCTGTTTTTT

j_gene: TRBJ1-2
abundance: few
d_gene: NA
v_gene: TRBV27
len: 12
CDR3aa: CASSAGVGGYTF
CDR3nt: TGTGCCAGCAGCGCAGGGGTTGGTGGCTACACCTTC

j_gene: TRBJ1-1
abundance: many
d_gene: NA
v_gene: TRBV5-1
len: 14
CDR3aa: CASSGGQLNTEAFF
CDR3nt: TGCGCCAGCAGCGGTGGACAGCTGAACACTGAAGCTTTCTTT

j_gene: TRBJ1-6
abundance: few
d_gene: TRBD1
v_gene: TRBV7-2
len: 16
CDR3aa: CASSTWATGEGSPLHF
CDR3nt: TGTGCCAGCAGCACTTGGGCAACAGGGGAAGGTTCACCCCTCCACTTT

j_gene: TRBJ2-2
abundance: many
d_gene: TRBD1
v_gene: TRBV6-1
len: 15
CDR3aa: CASRAGDRGHWELFF
CDR3nt: TGTGCCAGCAGAGCCGGGGACAGGGGGCACTGGGAGCTGTTTTTT

j_gene: TRBJ2-1
abundance: many
d_gene: NA
v_gene: TRBV11-2
len: 15
CDR3aa: CASSLGFRRDYEQFF
CDR3nt: TGTGCCAGCAGCTTAGGGTTTAGGAGGGACTATGAGCAGTTCTTC

j_gene: TRBJ1-2
abundance: NA
d_gene: NA
v_gene: TRBV7-9
len: 15
CDR3aa: CASSLNPGRNYGYTF
CDR3nt: TGTGCCAGCAGCCTAAACCCGGGGCGGAACTATGGCTACACCTTC